Sequencing of this T cell receptor beta chain was carried out in a study of CD8+ T cells in alopecia areata. A note on this clone: Its specificity is not known.

Per germline, CDR1 MNHEY and CDR2 SMNVEV (reference sequence). The CDR3 totals 14 residues. The V gene lost 6 bases and the J gene lost 3 bases, with 15 bases spanning the gap. Sorted out of PBMCs were CD4+ T cells and CD8+ T cells. Findings and caveats of the study: Affected lesional scalp, above all in alopecia totalis/universalis, was more clonal than normal scalp.

RNA was isolated and reverse transcribed to cDNA, the sequencing template. Produced via immunoSEQ multiplex PCR; TCRdb's table is partial and in-frame only. The sample includes around 210,000 clones, 56% of them seen just once. Sequencing used CD8+ T cells sorted from blood. This clonotype originated in a human donor in good health. V is TRBV27 and J is TRBJ2-7; D is undetermined. The CDR3 DNA follows: TGTGCCAGCAGCCTCCGTTCCGGGCTCTACGAGCAGTACTTC. Translation gives CASSLRSGLYEQYF.